The 30 T cell receptor beta chains below all came from one sample that was sequenced in a study of CD8 T cells in ankylosing spondylitis. TCRdb re-analysed the 5' RACE reads in MiXCR, keeping a single row per CDR3 protein. The data hold around 180,000 distinct CDR3 sequences, with 10% to 15% observed a single time. Sequencing was done on a sample of blood, either unsorted or a sorted T cell fraction (not recorded which). These receptors all come from a female donor with ankylosing spondylitis or in good health (not recorded which).

The chain joins TRBV7-2 to TRBJ2-5; D is undetermined. Germline V gene sequence: CDR1 SGHTA, CDR2 FQGNSA. CDR3 length: 13 residues. V lost 2 bases, J lost 7 bases, and 11 bases lay in between. CDR3 in DNA: TGTGCCAGCAGCTTAACCACCGTTGGGACCCAGTACTTC. This codes for CASSLTTVGTQYF.

The chain recombines TRBV7-2 with TRBJ2-1, with D unclear. Germline loops: CDR1 SGHTA, CDR2 FQGNSA. V was clipped by 5 bases and J by 8 bases, with 10 bases between them. This CDR3 region has 12 residues. The chain's CDR3 is CASSPVAYEQFF. CDR3 DNA sequence: TGTGCCAGCAGCCCGGTAGCCTATGAGCAGTTCTTC.

This clonotype has more than one count but fewer than ten. The V call is TRBV20-1, the J call TRBJ2-7; 10 nucleotides align to TRBD1. Germline assignment: CDR1 DFQATT and CDR2 SNEGSKA (reference sequence). V shed 2 bases and J 2 bases; nucleotides not matched to a gene: 6. This CDR3 comprises 15 residues. DNA of the CDR3: TGCAGTGCTAGATTCGGGACAGGGGAGGCCTACGAGCAGTACTTC. Protein sequence: CSARFGTGEAYEQYF.

In this sample, this clonotype turned up many times. The CDR3 DNA follows: TGCGCCAGCAGCACTGGACCGAGGAGGGATGGTGAGCAGTTCTTC. This codes for CASSTGPRRDGEQFF. J is TRBJ2-1 and V is TRBV5-1; weak D call: TRBD2 (6 bases). The germline CDR1 and CDR2 sequences are SGHRS and YFSETQ. The CDR3 sequence is 15 residues long. Between the trimmed V and J ends, which lost 4 bases and 9 bases, there was a span of 20 bases.

This clonotype was detected only a few times. A much bigger clone sits one base away, suggesting this may be a read error. As DNA, the CDR3 is TGTGCCAGCAGCCAAGTGCACTCAAACAGGGTCGGGGATACGCAGTATTTT. Translated, it gives CASSQVHSNRVGDTQYF. The chain recombines TRBV3-1 with TRBJ2-3; maybe TRBD1 (6 bases). Germline V CDR1 and CDR2: LGHDT, YNNKEL (reference sequence). The CDR3 extends over 17 amino acids. V lost 1 base, J lost 6 bases, and 20 bases lay in between.

This clonotype appeared many times. The V call is TRBV7-2, the J call TRBJ2-3; D might be TRBD1 or TRBD2, each matching 5 bases. Germline V gene data show CDR1 as SGHTA and CDR2 as FQGNSA. V was pared by 2 bases and J by 3 bases, with 12 bases between. The CDR3 is 15 amino acids. The CDR3 nucleotides are TGTGCCAGCAGCTTACAGGGCGGGCGTACAGATACGCAGTATTTT. It is translated as CASSLQGGRTDTQYF.

This clonotype was seen at least ten times. This chain joins TRBV5-1 and TRBJ1-1; D may be TRBD1 (5 bases). Trimming left V 6 bases short and J 1 base short, with 13 bases between. From germline, CDR1 is SGHRS and CDR2 YFSETQ. The CDR3 length is 14 residues. The CDR3 DNA reads as TGCGCCAGCACCTACGGGGGGGGGAACACTGAAGCTTTCTTT. It is translated as CASTYGGGNTEAFF.

This clonotype was seen more than once but under ten times. The rearrangement joins TRBV2 to TRBJ2-1, with D perhaps TRBD2 (5 bases). CDR1 is SNHLY and CDR2 is FYNNEI in the germline V gene. The germline V and J ends were trimmed by 3 bases and 6 bases, with 12 bases remaining between them. The CDR3 runs 14 residues. In DNA form, the CDR3 reads TGTGCCAGCAGTGAGAGTGTTCGGGGCAATGAGCAGTTCTTC. Amino acid sequence: CASSESVRGNEQFF. The whole variable domain, remainder taken from reference TRBV2 and TRBJ2-1, is EPEVTQTPSHQVTQMGQEVILRCVPISNHLYFYWYRQILGQKVEFLVSFYNNEISEKSEIFDDQFSVERPDGSNFTLKIRSTKLEDSAMYFCASSESVRGNEQFFGPGTRLTVL.

The chain couples TRBV12-3 or TRBV12-4 to TRBJ2-1; D perhaps matches TRBD2 (6 bases). This CDR3 is built from 13 residues. Trimming pared 7 bases from V and 7 bases from J, leaving 14 bases between. The CDR3 nucleotides read TGTGCCAGCACCCTAGGGAGGAGGAATGAGCAGTTCTTC. Protein product: CASTLGRRNEQFF.

This clonotype was seen repeatedly, ten times or more. This sequence joins TRBV7-2 and TRBJ2-3; TRBD1 matches 9 bases. The CDR3 consists of 16 residues. V lost 6 bases to trimming and J lost 0 bases; unmatched junction nucleotides: 7. Per the germline V gene, CDR1 is SGHTA and CDR2 is FQGNSA. In DNA, the CDR3 is TGTGCCAGCAGTTCGGGACAGGGAGCTAGCACAGATACGCAGTATTTT. It is translated as CASSSGQGASTDTQYF.

This clonotype has a count of ten or more. The chain links TRBV15 to TRBJ2-1; tentative D call: TRBD2 (5 bases). The V end lost 3 bases, the J end lost 1 base, and 13 bases lay between the germline ends. The germline gives CDR1 LNHNV, CDR2 YYDKDF (reference sequence). This CDR3 is built from 16 residues. The CDR3 DNA is TGTGCCACCAGCAGGACTTCGGGGTTATCCTACAATGAGCAGTTCTTC. Its protein is CATSRTSGLSYNEQFF.

The sample holds a few counts of this clonotype. The genes are TRBV7-9 and TRBJ2-7; a possible D gene is TRBD1 (6 bases). V lost 5 bases and J lost 1, with 15 bases in between. Germline-derived CDR1 and CDR2 are SEHNR and FQNEAQ (reference sequence). The CDR3 loop spans 15 amino acids. As DNA, the CDR3 is TGTGCCAGCAGCGTCAATCAGGGGCATTCCTACGAGCAGTACTTC. It codes for CASSVNQGHSYEQYF.

The table lists this clonotype with many counts. The V gene is TRBV7-2, the J gene TRBJ2-3; D assignment may be TRBD1 or TRBD2 (5 bases each). V was clipped by 5 bases and J by 6 bases, with 21 bases between them. Germline V gives CDR1 SGHTA, CDR2 FQGNSA. The CDR3 runs to 16 residues. The CDR3 sequence is CASSQARLREGDTQYF. The CDR3 DNA is TGTGCCAGCAGCCAAGCCCGGCTACGAGAGGGGGATACGCAGTATTTT.

As concerns this clonotype: A much larger clone lies one base from this, so it may be a read error. The chain uses TRBV12-3 or TRBV12-4 and TRBJ2-5; TRBD1 might be the D (6 bases). The CDR3 is 13 residues long. V was clipped by 6 bases and J by 4 bases, with 12 bases between them. DNA of the CDR3: TGTGCCAGCAGCCGGGACAACCTAGAGACCCAGTACTTC. Amino acids: CASSRDNLETQYF.

This clonotype was found many times. The gene calls are TRBV6-1 and TRBJ1-5; D call uncertain. Trimming cost V 0 bases and J 0 bases, with 12 bases left between them. The CDR3 has 17 amino acids. From germline, CDR1 is MNHNS and CDR2 SASEGT. This CDR3 reads CASSEALETNSNQPQHF. The CDR3, as DNA: TGTGCCAGCAGTGAAGCGCTGGAAACAAATAGCAATCAGCCCCAGCATTTT.

This clonotype was detected ten times or more. This rearrangement joins TRBV27 to TRBJ1-5; possible D gene TRBD1, 5 bases. Germline-derived CDR1 and CDR2 are MNHEY and SMNVEV (reference sequence). Trimming cost V 4 bases and J 2 bases, with 15 bases left between them. The CDR3 is 16 amino acids. As DNA, the CDR3 is TGTGCCAGCAGTTCCCCCGTGAGGGGACGCAATCAGCCCCAGCATTTT. Protein: CASSSPVRGRNQPQHF.

The V and J genes are TRBV9 and TRBJ1-6; TRBD1 might be the D (5 bases). Germline V CDR1 and CDR2: SGDLS, YYNGEE. V dropped 0 bases and J dropped 10 bases, with 8 bases sitting between them. The CDR3 is 13 amino acids. As DNA, the CDR3 is TGTGCCAGCAGCGTAGTGGGGGACTCACCCCTCCACTTT. It yields the protein CASSVVGDSPLHF.

V gene TRBV18 combines with J gene TRBJ2-3; D remains unclear. The CDR3 covers 18 residues. Trimming took 0 bases from V and 2 from J, leaving 18 bases between them. Per germline, CDR1 KGHSH and CDR2 LQKENI. This CDR3 is CASSPPTGARRPTDTQYF. The DNA for the CDR3 is TGTGCCAGCTCACCACCGACCGGAGCTCGGAGACCCACAGATACGCAGTATTTT.

This rearrangement joins TRBV11-2 to TRBJ2-7, with 9 bases that match TRBD1. Per germline, CDR1 SGHAT and CDR2 FQNNGV. After removal of 5 bases from V and 7 bases from J, the junction contained 9 bases not matched to a gene. CDR3 size: 14 residues. CDR3 protein: CASSNRQGVGEQYF. CDR3 nucleotides: TGTGCCAGCAGCAACAGACAGGGGGTAGGAGAGCAGTACTTC.

The chain carries TRBV18 and TRBJ2-1; D is possibly TRBD1 (6 bases). V shed 3 bases and J shed 9 bases, with 12 bases lying between them. The CDR3 totals 13 residues. Germline V lookup: CDR1 KGHSH, CDR2 LQKENI. The CDR3 sequence is CASSPGAGVEQFF. The CDR3 nucleotides are TGTGCCAGCTCACCGGGGGCAGGGGTTGAGCAGTTCTTC.

This clonotype came up many times. The rearrangement uses TRBV9 and TRBJ2-1, with unresolved D. Deletions cut 4 bases from V and 15 bases from J, with 17 bases between. Germline lookup yields CDR1 SGDLS and CDR2 YYNGEE. This CDR3 comprises 12 residues. CDR3 sequence (DNA): TGTGCCAGCAGCAACCCTCCGCGGCCTGGGTTCTTC. Residues: CASSNPPRPGFF.

The table lists this clonotype with many counts. V and J are TRBV3-1 and TRBJ2-1; 10 nucleotides align to TRBD1. Germline trimming cut 3 bases from V and 3 bases from J; bases unmatched to any gene: 8. The CDR3 runs 17 residues. CDR1 and CDR2 from the germline V gene are LGHDT and YNNKEL (reference sequence). The CDR3 bases are TGTGCCAGCAGCCAGCTCCGGGACAGGGGATTCTACAATGAGCAGTTCTTC. Amino acid sequence: CASSQLRDRGFYNEQFF.

This clonotype was counted at least ten times. V and J are TRBV29-1 and TRBJ1-2; 7 bases agree with TRBD1. V shed 6 bases and J 4 bases; nucleotides not matched to a gene: 8. Germline CDR1 and CDR2: SQVTM and ANQGSEA. CDR3 length: 13 residues. For the CDR3, the DNA is TGCAGCGTGATGGACAGGTCTACCTATGGCTACACCTTC. This gives the protein CSVMDRSTYGYTF.

The gene calls are TRBV20-1 and TRBJ1-1; D is uncertain. The CDR3 spans 14 residues. Germline V gene lookup returns CDR1 DFQATT and CDR2 SNEGSKA (reference sequence). V was cut by 2 bases and J by 0 bases, with 10 bases left in between. The CDR3 DNA reads as TGCAGTGCTAGAAATTCACCATTGAACACTGAAGCTTTCTTT. Its protein product is CSARNSPLNTEAFF.

This clonotype occurred many times. The V call is TRBV28, the J call TRBJ2-5; 8 nucleotides agree with TRBD2. The CDR3 consists of 14 residues. Per the germline V gene, CDR1 is MDHEN and CDR2 is SYDVKM. J was trimmed by 3 bases and V by 3 bases; bases with no gene match: 3. The CDR3 loop is CASSFSGSKETQYF. For the CDR3, the DNA is TGTGCCAGCAGTTTCAGCGGGAGTAAAGAGACCCAGTACTTC.

This clonotype was counted at least ten times. J is TRBJ1-1 and V is TRBV29-1; D call uncertain. There are 11 residues in the CDR3. The germline V and J ends were trimmed by 7 bases and 4 bases, with 10 bases remaining between them. In germline, CDR1 is SQVTM, CDR2 ANQGSEA. The CDR3 here is CSGSWATEAFF. CDR3 nucleotide sequence: TGCAGCGGTTCTTGGGCCACTGAAGCTTTCTTT.

This clonotype appeared many times. DNA for the CDR3: TGTGCCAGAAATTGGGACCAGCAAGAGACCCAGTACTTC. This encodes CARNWDQQETQYF. The chain employs TRBV12-3 or TRBV12-4 and TRBJ2-5; tentatively, D is TRBD1 or TRBD2 (5 bases each). The CDR3 has 13 residues. The ends were cut back, 9 bases at V and 2 bases at J, with 13 bases in the middle.

This clonotype was counted many times. The chain employs TRBV12-3 or TRBV12-4 and TRBJ2-2; 8 nucleotides match TRBD2. J lost 2 bases, V lost 7 bases, and 15 bases had no gene match. This CDR3 is 18 amino acids long. CDR3 residues: CASTPLAGQLINTGELFF. CDR3 in DNA: TGTGCCAGCACCCCTTTAGCGGGGCAGCTAATCAACACCGGGGAGCTGTTTTTT.

The chain combines TRBV20-1 with TRBJ1-1, with TRBD1 matching 9 bases. CDR1 and CDR2 from the germline V gene are DFQATT and SNEGSKA (reference sequence). V shed 5 bases and J 0 bases; nucleotides not matched to a gene: 13. The CDR3 covers 17 residues. This CDR3 is CSARPYGQGRVNTEAFF. CDR3 in DNA: TGCAGTGCTCGACCCTACGGACAGGGGCGGGTGAACACTGAAGCTTTCTTT.

At least ten counts were recorded for this clonotype. V gene TRBV12-3 or TRBV12-4 combines with J gene TRBJ1-5; maybe TRBD1 (5 bases). The V gene lost 6 bases and the J gene lost 0 bases, with 12 bases spanning the gap. This CDR3 has 15 residues. The DNA for the CDR3 is TGTGCCAGCAGCCTGACAGAAAGTAGCAATCAGCCCCAGCATTTT. Encoded protein: CASSLTESSNQPQHF.